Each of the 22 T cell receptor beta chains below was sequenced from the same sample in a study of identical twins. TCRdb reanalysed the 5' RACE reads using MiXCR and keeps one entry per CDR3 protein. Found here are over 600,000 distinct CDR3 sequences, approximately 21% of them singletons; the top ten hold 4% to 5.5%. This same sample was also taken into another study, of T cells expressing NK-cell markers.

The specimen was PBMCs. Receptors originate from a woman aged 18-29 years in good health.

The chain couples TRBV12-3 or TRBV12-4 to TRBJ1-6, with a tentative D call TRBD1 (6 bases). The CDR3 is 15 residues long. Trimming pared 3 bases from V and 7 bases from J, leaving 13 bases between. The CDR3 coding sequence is TGTGCCAGCAGTTTCCTTGGACAGCCGAATTCACCCCTCCACTTT. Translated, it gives CASSFLGQPNSPLHF.

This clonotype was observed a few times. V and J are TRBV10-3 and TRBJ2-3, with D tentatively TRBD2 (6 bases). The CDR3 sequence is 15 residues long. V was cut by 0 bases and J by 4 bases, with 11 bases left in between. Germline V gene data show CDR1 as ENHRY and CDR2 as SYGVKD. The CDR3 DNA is TGTGCCATCAGTGAGTCCCGGGAGAGGGCAGATACGCAGTATTTT. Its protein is CAISESRERADTQYF.

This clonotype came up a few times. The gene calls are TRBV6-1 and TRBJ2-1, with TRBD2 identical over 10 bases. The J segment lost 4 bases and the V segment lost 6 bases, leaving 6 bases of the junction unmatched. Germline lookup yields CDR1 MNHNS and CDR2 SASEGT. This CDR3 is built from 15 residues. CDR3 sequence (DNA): TGTGCCAGCAGATCCGGGACTAGCGTTTACAATGAGCAGTTCTTC. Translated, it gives CASRSGTSVYNEQFF.

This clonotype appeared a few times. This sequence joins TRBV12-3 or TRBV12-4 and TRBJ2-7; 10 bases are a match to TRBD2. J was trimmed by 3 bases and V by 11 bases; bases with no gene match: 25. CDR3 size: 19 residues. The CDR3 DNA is TGTGCCTTCAGTTTAAGCTCTAGCGGGAGTTCAGGGTACGGCTACGAGCAGTACTTC. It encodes CAFSLSSSGSSGYGYEQYF.

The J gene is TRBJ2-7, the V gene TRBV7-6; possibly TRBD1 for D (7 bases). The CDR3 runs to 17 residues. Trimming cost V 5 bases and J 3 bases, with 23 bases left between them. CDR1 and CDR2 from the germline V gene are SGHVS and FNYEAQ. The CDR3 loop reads CASSAEGRQGGDYEQYF. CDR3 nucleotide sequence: TGTGCCAGCAGCGCCGAGGGTAGGCAGGGGGGAGACTACGAGCAGTACTTC.

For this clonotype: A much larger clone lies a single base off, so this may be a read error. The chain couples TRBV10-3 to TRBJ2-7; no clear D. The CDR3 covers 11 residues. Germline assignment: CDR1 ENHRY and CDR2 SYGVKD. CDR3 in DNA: TGTGCCATCATTGAGCAATACGAGCAGTACTTC. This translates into CAIIEQYEQYF.

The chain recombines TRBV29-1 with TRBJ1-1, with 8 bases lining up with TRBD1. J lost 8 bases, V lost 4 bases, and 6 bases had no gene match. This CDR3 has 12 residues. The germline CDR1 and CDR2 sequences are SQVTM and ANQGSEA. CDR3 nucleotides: TGCAGCGTTGGCGGACAGGGATTGGAAGCTTTCTTT. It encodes CSVGGQGLEAFF.

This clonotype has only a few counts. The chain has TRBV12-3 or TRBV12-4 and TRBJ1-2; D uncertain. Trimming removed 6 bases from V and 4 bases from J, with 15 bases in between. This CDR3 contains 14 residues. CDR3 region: CASRSSGRSYGYTF. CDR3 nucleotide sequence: TGTGCCAGCAGGTCTAGCGGGCGCAGCTATGGCTACACCTTC.

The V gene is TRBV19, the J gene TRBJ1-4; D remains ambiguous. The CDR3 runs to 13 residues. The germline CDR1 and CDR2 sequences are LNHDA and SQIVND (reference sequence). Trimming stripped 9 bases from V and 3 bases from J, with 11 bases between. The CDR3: CASSERANEKLFF. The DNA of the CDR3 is TGTGCCAGCTCGGAGAGGGCTAATGAAAAACTGTTTTTT. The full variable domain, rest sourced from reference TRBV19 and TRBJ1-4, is DGGITQSPKYLFRKEGQNVTLSCEQNLNHDAMYWYRQDPGQGLRLIYYSQIVNDFQKGDIAEGYSVSREKKESFPLTVTSAQKNPTAFYLCASSERANEKLFFGSGTQLSVL.

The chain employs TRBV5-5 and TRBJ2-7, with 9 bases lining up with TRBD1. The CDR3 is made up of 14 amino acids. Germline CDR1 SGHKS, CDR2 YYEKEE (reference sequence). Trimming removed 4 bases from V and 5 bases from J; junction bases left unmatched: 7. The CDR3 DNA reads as TGTGCCAGCAGCGAACAGGGGGCGGGTCACGAGCAGTACTTC. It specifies CASSEQGAGHEQYF.

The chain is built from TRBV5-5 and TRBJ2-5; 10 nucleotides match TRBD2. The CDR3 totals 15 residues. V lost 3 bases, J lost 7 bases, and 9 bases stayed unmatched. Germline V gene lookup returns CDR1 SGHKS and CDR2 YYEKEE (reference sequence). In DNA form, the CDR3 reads TGTGCCAGCAGCTCTAGCGGGAGTGTGGTGGGGACCCAGTACTTC. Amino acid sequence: CASSSSGSVVGTQYF.

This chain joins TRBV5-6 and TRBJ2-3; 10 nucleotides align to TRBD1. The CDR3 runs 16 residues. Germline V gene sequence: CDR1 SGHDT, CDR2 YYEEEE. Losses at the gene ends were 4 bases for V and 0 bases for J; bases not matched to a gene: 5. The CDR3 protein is CASSGTGEGSTDTQYF. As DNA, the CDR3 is TGTGCCAGCAGCGGGACAGGGGAGGGGAGCACAGATACGCAGTATTTT.

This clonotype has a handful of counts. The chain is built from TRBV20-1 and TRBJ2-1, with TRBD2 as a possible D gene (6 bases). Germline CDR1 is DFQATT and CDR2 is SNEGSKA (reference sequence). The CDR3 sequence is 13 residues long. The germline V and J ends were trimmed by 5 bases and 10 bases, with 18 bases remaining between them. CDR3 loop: CSAPTSAVEEQFF. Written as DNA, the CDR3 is TGCAGTGCTCCGACTAGTGCGGTCGAGGAGCAGTTCTTC.

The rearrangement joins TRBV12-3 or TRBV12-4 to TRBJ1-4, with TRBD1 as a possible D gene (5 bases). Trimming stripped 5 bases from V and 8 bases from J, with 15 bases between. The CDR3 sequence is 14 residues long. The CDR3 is CASSPGQGWEKLFF. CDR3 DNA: TGTGCCAGCAGTCCCGGCCAGGGATGGGAAAAACTGTTTTTT.

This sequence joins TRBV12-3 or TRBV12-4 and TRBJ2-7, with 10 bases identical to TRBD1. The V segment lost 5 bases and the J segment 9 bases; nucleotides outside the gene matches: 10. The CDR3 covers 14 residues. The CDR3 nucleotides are TGTGCCAGCAGTAAAGTTGGGACAGGGGTTAGGCAGTACTTC. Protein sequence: CASSKVGTGVRQYF.

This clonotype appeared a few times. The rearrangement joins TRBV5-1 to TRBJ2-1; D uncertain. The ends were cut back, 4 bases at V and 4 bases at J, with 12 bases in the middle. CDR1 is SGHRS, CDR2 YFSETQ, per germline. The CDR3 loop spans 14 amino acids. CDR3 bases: TGCGCCAGCAGCCCGGAAGCCTTTTACAATGAGCAGTTCTTC. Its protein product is CASSPEAFYNEQFF.

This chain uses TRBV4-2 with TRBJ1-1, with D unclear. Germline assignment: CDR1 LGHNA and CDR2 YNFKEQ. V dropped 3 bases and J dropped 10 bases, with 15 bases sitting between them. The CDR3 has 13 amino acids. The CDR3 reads CASSHDTGVGAFF. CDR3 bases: TGTGCCAGCAGCCATGACACCGGAGTGGGAGCTTTCTTT.

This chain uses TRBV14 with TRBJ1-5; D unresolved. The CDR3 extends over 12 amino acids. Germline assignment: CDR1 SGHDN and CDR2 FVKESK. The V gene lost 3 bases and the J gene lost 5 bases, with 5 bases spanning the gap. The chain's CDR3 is CASSQQDQPQHF. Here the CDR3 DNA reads TGTGCCAGCAGCCAGCAGGATCAGCCCCAGCATTTT.

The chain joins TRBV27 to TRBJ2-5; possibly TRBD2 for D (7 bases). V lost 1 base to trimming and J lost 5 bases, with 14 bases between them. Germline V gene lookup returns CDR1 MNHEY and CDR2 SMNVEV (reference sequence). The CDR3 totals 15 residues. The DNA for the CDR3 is TGTGCCAGCAGTTTATACGCGGGGGCAGGGGAGACCCAGTACTTC. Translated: CASSLYAGAGETQYF.

CDR3 nucleotide sequence: TGTGCCAGCAGTCCCCGGGACACTCACTATGGCTACACCTTC. As protein: CASSPRDTHYGYTF. The V call is TRBV12-3 or TRBV12-4, the J call TRBJ1-2; D may be TRBD1 (6 bases). The length of the CDR3 is 14 residues. Trimming cost V 5 bases and J 3 bases, with 13 bases left between them.

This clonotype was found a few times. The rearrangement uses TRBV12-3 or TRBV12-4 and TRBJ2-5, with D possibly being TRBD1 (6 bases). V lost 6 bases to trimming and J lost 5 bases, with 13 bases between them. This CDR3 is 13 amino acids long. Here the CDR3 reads CASSFLRGETQYF. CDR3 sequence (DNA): TGTGCCAGCAGCTTTCTCAGGGGTGAGACCCAGTACTTC.

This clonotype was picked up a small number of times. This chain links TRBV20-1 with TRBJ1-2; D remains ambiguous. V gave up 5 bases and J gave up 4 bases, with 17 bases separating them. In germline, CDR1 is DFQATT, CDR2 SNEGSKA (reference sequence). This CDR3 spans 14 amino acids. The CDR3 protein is CSASFMVAGYGYTF. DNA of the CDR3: TGCAGTGCTTCGTTTATGGTCGCGGGCTATGGCTACACCTTC.